The 10 T cell receptor beta chains below were found in one sample sequenced in a study of cytomegalovirus exposure and HLA in healthy donors. The study ran its PCR with 60 Vbeta and 13 Jbeta primers. Produced via immunoSEQ multiplex PCR; TCRdb's table is partial and in-frame only. In the table there are roughly 130,000 clones, 79% of which are singletons. Source material: PBMCs. These receptors came from a man aged 18 to 30 in good health and CMV-seronegative.

V is TRBV6-1 and J is TRBJ2-5; D is undetermined. The end of the DNA is better explained by TRBJ2-7, so the J call may be wrong. The CDR3 runs to 13 residues. Germline V gives CDR1 MNHNS, CDR2 SASEGT. This CDR3 reads CASSEALVYEQYF. DNA of the CDR3: TGTGCCAGCAGTGAAGCGCTCGTCTACGAGCAGTACTTC.

The chain is built from TRBV7-9 and TRBJ1-6; D may be TRBD1 (5 bases). With 4 bases removed from V and 10 bases from J, the gap between germline ends came to 17 bases. Germline values: CDR1 SEHNR, CDR2 FQNEAQ (reference sequence). The CDR3 is made up of 15 amino acids. The DNA of the CDR3 is TGTGCCAGCAGCTCCCGCCGGAGGGGAGGATCACCCCTCCACTTT. It encodes CASSSRRRGGSPLHF.

The chain joins TRBV5-4 to TRBJ2-1; TRBD2 agrees at 10 bases. The CDR3 loop spans 15 amino acids. Unmatched junction bases numbered 4, after V lost 4 bases and J lost 3 bases. Germline CDR1 SGHNT, CDR2 YYREEE (reference sequence). DNA for the CDR3: TGTGCCAGCAGCCGCGAGCGGGAGGGCTACAATGAGCAGTTCTTC. It translates to CASSREREGYNEQFF.

This chain joins TRBV5-8 and TRBJ2-2, with 15 bases matching TRBD2. This CDR3 contains 18 residues. The V and J ends lost 4 bases and 0 bases, in that order; junction bases with no gene match: 4. The V gene's germline CDR1 is SGHTS and CDR2 YDEGEE. The DNA of the CDR3 is TGTGCCAGCAGCCCCGGACTAGCGGGAGGGCCGAACACCGGGGAGCTGTTTTTT. Its translation: CASSPGLAGGPNTGELFF.

The chain employs TRBV5-6 and TRBJ2-2; D uncertain. Germline assignment: CDR1 SGHDT and CDR2 YYEEEE. This CDR3 contains 12 residues. Between the trimmed V and J ends, which lost 2 bases and 4 bases, there was a span of 3 bases. CDR3 sequence reads: CASSFGTGELFF. The CDR3 DNA reads TGTGCCAGCAGCTTCGGCACCGGGGAGCTGTTTTTT. The whole variable domain, filled in from reference TRBV5-6 and TRBJ2-2, reads DAGVTQSPTHLIKTRGQQVTLRCSPKSGHDTVSWYQQALGQGPQFIFQYYEEEERQRGNFPDRFSGHQFPNYSSELNVNALLLGDSALYLCASSFGTGELFFGEGSRLTVL.

This clone turned up a few times. The chain employs TRBV13 and TRBJ2-3; TRBD2 matches 12 bases. This CDR3 is built from 17 residues. Per the germline V gene, CDR1 is PRHDT and CDR2 is FYEKMQ (reference sequence). V was clipped by 5 bases and J by 5 bases; unmatched bases: 11. The CDR3 here is CASSVTGLAGSLDTQYF. CDR3 nucleotides: TGTGCCAGCAGCGTCACCGGACTAGCGGGATCATTAGATACGCAGTATTTT.

CDR3 sequence: CASSITVTGLQPQHF. CDR3 nucleotide sequence: TGTGCCAGTAGTATTACGGTGACAGGGCTTCAGCCCCAGCATTTT. This chain connects TRBV19 to TRBJ1-5, with TRBD1 identical over 7 bases. CDR3 length equals 15 residues. After removal of 3 bases from V and 6 bases from J, the junction contained 8 bases not matched to a gene. Per the germline V gene, CDR1 is LNHDA and CDR2 is SQIVND (reference sequence).

A note on this clone: This sample includes further DNA sequences coding for the same CDR3. The rearrangement links TRBV19 to TRBJ1-2; 7 bases match TRBD1. V was pared by 1 base and J by 3 bases, with 5 bases of the junction left unmatched. This CDR3 is built from 15 residues. CDR1 is LNHDA and CDR2 is SQIVND in the germline V gene (reference sequence). The CDR3 DNA sequence: TGTGCCAGTAGTATAGCGACAGGGACCGACTATGGCTACACCTTC. Its translation: CASSIATGTDYGYTF.

The sample holds one count of this clone. This chain uses TRBV4-1 with TRBJ2-1, with 7 bases lining up with TRBD2. This CDR3 comprises 15 residues. Trimming took 4 bases from V and 4 from J; bases not matched to a gene: 7. Germline-derived CDR1 and CDR2 are MGHRA and YSYEKL. DNA of the CDR3: TGCGCCAGCAGCCCGGAGACTAGCCCGTACAATGAGCAGTTCTTC. Encoded protein: CASSPETSPYNEQFF.

This rearrangement joins TRBV5-1 to TRBJ1-2, with a tentative D call TRBD1 (5 bases). CDR1 and CDR2 from the germline V gene are SGHRS and YFSETQ. The CDR3 length is 17 residues. V gave up 4 bases and J gave up 4 bases, with 23 bases separating them. The CDR3 coding sequence is TGCGCCAGCAGCCCCGCCTCCGGGACGGACTATCTCTATGGCTACACCTTC. The encoded protein is CASSPASGTDYLYGYTF.